Below are 22 T cell receptor beta chains sequenced from a single sample in a study of human T cells and chemical hapten exposure. Documented time point: patch test 2, 6 weeks after DPC sensitization. The treatment is: therapeutic diphenylcyclopropenone sensitization with weekly scalp DPC. From the RACE reads, TCRdb called clonotypes with MiXCR, one entry per CDR3 protein. The sample lists 80,000 to 95,000 distinct CDR3 sequences, approximately 11% occurring once. Here the sequenced sample was whole blood, taken in connection with sensitization to the hapten diphenylcyclopropenone (DPC). The receptors were gathered from a man aged 40-50 years with alopecia areata. Some clones in this sample may be carry-over from other donors' samples.

Only a few counts were recorded for this clonotype. This chain connects TRBV4-1 to TRBJ1-2; a weak D match, TRBD1 (6 bases). Trimming left V 0 bases short and J 6 bases short, with 8 bases between. Per germline, CDR1 MGHRA and CDR2 YSYEKL. This CDR3 is built from 13 residues. CDR3 bases: TGCGCCAGCAGCCAAGAGGCAGGGGATGGCTACACCTTC. This gives the protein CASSQEAGDGYTF.

This clonotype was counted at least ten times. The V call is TRBV2, the J call TRBJ1-5, with D unresolved. This CDR3 comprises 16 residues. Germline V gene data show CDR1 as SNHLY and CDR2 as FYNNEI. The V gene lost 4 bases and the J gene lost 2 bases, with 15 bases spanning the gap. CDR3 protein: CASSATRQVGNQPQHF. In DNA, the CDR3 is TGTGCCAGCAGTGCAACTAGACAAGTGGGCAATCAGCCCCAGCATTTT.

In this sample, this clonotype turned up a few times. The chain joins TRBV29-1 to TRBJ2-2, with 10 positions matching TRBD2. Germline V gives CDR1 SQVTM, CDR2 ANQGSEA. V was clipped by 6 bases and J by 7 bases; unmatched bases: 14. The CDR3 totals 16 residues. CDR3: CSVEILAGRYSGELFF. CDR3 bases: TGCAGCGTAGAGATACTAGCGGGAAGGTACAGCGGGGAGCTGTTTTTT.

This sequence joins TRBV12-3 or TRBV12-4 and TRBJ2-3; the match to TRBD2 covers 12 bases. The CDR3 loop spans 16 amino acids. The V and J ends lost 4 bases and 2 bases, in that order; junction bases with no gene match: 4. The CDR3 DNA is TGTGCCAGCAGTTCCCGGACTAGCGGGGACACAGATACGCAGTATTTT. It translates to CASSSRTSGDTDTQYF.

This clonotype was seen only a few times. This rearrangement joins TRBV6-2 or TRBV6-3 to TRBJ2-1, with 8 bases fitting TRBD1. The germline gives CDR1 MNHEY, CDR2 SVGEGT. With 7 bases clipped from V and 6 bases from J, the junction kept 8 bases outside the gene matches. The CDR3 runs 14 residues. CDR3 sequence reads: CASNDRGGGNEQFF. Here the CDR3 DNA reads TGTGCCAGCAACGACAGGGGAGGAGGCAATGAGCAGTTCTTC.

The chain links TRBV19 to TRBJ2-1; D may be TRBD1 or TRBD2 (5 bases each). The CDR3 loop spans 15 amino acids. CDR1 is LNHDA and CDR2 is SQIVND in the germline V gene (reference sequence). Trimming left V 9 bases short and J 4 bases short, with 19 bases between. CDR3 sequence: CASELDGTGYNEQFF. As DNA, the CDR3 is TGTGCCAGCGAGCTGGACGGGACGGGATACAATGAGCAGTTCTTC.

This chain joins TRBV6-2 or TRBV6-3 and TRBJ2-7; D is unresolved. V was shortened by 0 bases and J by 4 bases, with 10 bases between the two germline ends. Germline lookup yields CDR1 MNHEY and CDR2 SVGEGT. The CDR3 has 14 amino acids. CDR3 bases: TGTGCCAGCAGTTACTCGTCGATAACATACGAGCAGTACGTC. It encodes CASSYSSITYEQYV.

In this sample, this clonotype turned up a few times. This chain joins TRBV13 and TRBJ2-5; 11 nucleotides agree with TRBD2. Germline V gene data show CDR1 as PRHDT and CDR2 as FYEKMQ (reference sequence). Trimming took 1 base from V and 7 from J; bases not matched to a gene: 5. The CDR3 sequence is 15 residues long. In nucleotides, the CDR3 is TGTGCCAGCAGCTTAGCACTAGCGGGAGAAGTGACCCAGTACTTC. Translated: CASSLALAGEVTQYF.

The sample holds a few counts of this clonotype. The genes are TRBV7-2 and TRBJ2-7; D gene ambiguous. The length of the CDR3 is 10 residues. Germline CDR1 SGHTA, CDR2 FQGNSA. V lost 5 bases to trimming and J lost 2 bases, with 1 base between them. CDR3 sequence: CASSPYEQYV. CDR3 in DNA: TGTGCCAGCAGCCCCTACGAGCAGTACGTC.

This clonotype was counted ten times or more. The chain couples TRBV6-2 or TRBV6-3 to TRBJ1-6; D is possibly TRBD1 (5 bases). V lost 7 bases to trimming and J lost 10 bases, with 17 bases between them. Germline V CDR1 and CDR2: MNHEY, SVGEGT. The CDR3 is made up of 14 amino acids. CDR3 bases: TGTGCCAGCACTAGGGGAACAGATTTCTCACCCCTCCACTTT. The encoded protein is CASTRGTDFSPLHF.

The chain joins TRBV6-2 or TRBV6-3 to TRBJ1-2; the D is unclear. The V end was cut by 8 bases, the J end by 3 bases, with 16 bases between. The CDR3 is 14 amino acids. CDR1 and CDR2 (germline): MNHEY, SVGEGT. This CDR3 is CASLVRKGYYGYTF. The CDR3 nucleotides are TGTGCCAGCTTGGTGCGGAAGGGATACTATGGCTACACCTTC.

The rearrangement joins TRBV28 to TRBJ2-1; no reliable D call. Trimming removed 7 bases at V and 1 base at J, with 11 bases between. Germline V CDR1 and CDR2: MDHEN, SYDVKM. This CDR3 is built from 14 residues. The CDR3 DNA follows: TGTGCCAGCAAACCCACACCTTCCTACAATGAGCAGTTCTTC. Protein sequence: CASKPTPSYNEQFF. Full variable domain (outside the CDR3, taken from reference TRBV28 and TRBJ2-1): DVKVTQSSRYLVKRTGEKVFLECVQDMDHENMFWYRQDPGLGLRLIYFSYDVKMKEKGDIPEGYSVSREKKERFSLILESASTNQTSMYLCASKPTPSYNEQFFGPGTRLTVL.

This clonotype was observed many times. This sequence joins TRBV10-2 and TRBJ2-3, with D possibly TRBD2 on 5 matching bases. The CDR3 is 16 amino acids. The V gene's germline CDR1 is WSHSY and CDR2 SAAADI. V was shortened by 3 bases and J by 3 bases, with 16 bases between the two germline ends. DNA for the CDR3: TGCGCCAGCAGTGAATCTGTGGGAGTGACGACAGATACGCAGTATTTT. This translates into CASSESVGVTTDTQYF.

This clonotype was observed a handful of times. V is TRBV14 and J is TRBJ2-5; a weak D match, TRBD2 (7 bases). V gave up 0 bases and J gave up 5 bases, with 13 bases separating them. The CDR3 is made up of 15 amino acids. CDR1 and CDR2 (germline): SGHDN, FVKESK. CDR3 bases: TGTGCCAGCAGCCAAGAACGCAGGGGAGGGGAGACCCAGTACTTC. Translation gives CASSQERRGGETQYF.

This clonotype has just a few counts. The genes are TRBV12-3 or TRBV12-4 and TRBJ2-7; perhaps D is TRBD1 or TRBD2 (5 bases each). The CDR3 sequence is 13 residues long. V lost 6 bases and J lost 4, with 13 bases in between. The DNA of the CDR3 is TGTGCCAGCAGCCTCGGGACCCCTTACGAGCAGTACGTC. Its translation: CASSLGTPYEQYV.

The chain joins TRBV4-1 to TRBJ1-6, with a possible D match to TRBD1 (5 bases). The V gene's germline CDR1 is MGHRA and CDR2 YSYEKL. The CDR3 loop spans 15 amino acids. V lost 0 bases and J 9 bases, leaving 12 bases between the germline ends. CDR3: CASSQDRQGFSPLHF. The CDR3 DNA sequence: TGCGCCAGCAGCCAAGATAGGCAGGGATTTTCACCCCTCCACTTT.

The chain combines TRBV6-5 with TRBJ2-3; TRBD2 is a possible D gene (5 bases). Germline V CDR1 and CDR2: MNHEY, SVGAGI. Trimming removed 5 bases from V and 1 base from J, with 13 bases in between. CDR3 length: 15 residues. CDR3 residues: CASSIARARTDTQYF. In DNA, the CDR3 is TGTGCCAGCAGTATCGCGAGGGCTCGCACAGATACGCAGTATTTT.

This clonotype was found a few times. This sequence joins TRBV5-5 and TRBJ1-1, with D possibly TRBD1 on 6 matching bases. Trimming cost V 3 bases and J 7 bases, with 13 bases left between them. CDR3 length: 13 residues. Per germline, CDR1 SGHKS and CDR2 YYEKEE (reference sequence). CDR3 protein: CASSSFAQGEAFF. In DNA form, the CDR3 reads TGTGCCAGCAGCTCATTTGCACAGGGTGAAGCTTTCTTT.

This clonotype was detected many times. This chain connects TRBV6-6 to TRBJ2-6; D ambiguous. The length of the CDR3 is 14 residues. The ends were cut back, 6 bases at V and 4 bases at J, with 10 bases in the middle. Germline-derived CDR1 and CDR2 are MNHNY and SVGAGI (reference sequence). In nucleotides, the CDR3 is TGTGCCAGCAGCACCACAGCCGGGGCCAACGTCCTGACTTTC. Amino acids: CASSTTAGANVLTF.

This clonotype has just a few counts. This chain links TRBV5-1 with TRBJ2-6, with D unclear. This CDR3 has 15 amino acids. The V gene lost 4 bases and the J gene lost 4 bases, with 12 bases spanning the gap. The germline V gene encodes CDR1 SGHRS and CDR2 YFSETQ. DNA of the CDR3: TGCGCCAGCAGCGATAACACAGTCGGGGCCAACGTCCTGACTTTC. It specifies CASSDNTVGANVLTF.

The V gene is TRBV19, the J gene TRBJ1-5; D might be TRBD1 (5 bases). The germline CDR1 and CDR2 sequences are LNHDA and SQIVND (reference sequence). The CDR3 is made up of 14 amino acids. Between the trimmed V and J ends, which lost 3 bases and 2 bases, there was a span of 8 bases. The CDR3 loop is CASSIRVGNQPQHF. The CDR3 coding sequence is TGTGCCAGTAGTATCAGGGTTGGCAATCAGCCCCAGCATTTT.

This clonotype showed up many times. This chain links TRBV5-4 with TRBJ2-3; TRBD2 agrees at 9 bases. V gave up 1 base and J gave up 5 bases; unmatched junction bases: 8. This CDR3 spans 16 amino acids. In germline, CDR1 is SGHNT, CDR2 YYREEE (reference sequence). CDR3: CASSLWIAGVEDTQYF. CDR3 nucleotide sequence: TGTGCCAGCAGCTTGTGGATAGCGGGAGTTGAAGATACGCAGTATTTT.